The present T cell receptor beta chain was sequenced within a study of blood T cell repertoires in COVID-19 (dated by TCRdb to the early 2020s). About the full investigation: Samples from collaborators originated in the United States, Italy and Spain and spanned both the acute and convalescent phases of COVID-19. The repertoires were released in a freely available public database intended as a resource for research on the immune response to SARS-CoV-2. Deeply sampled blood TCRbeta repertoires from subjects exposed to, actively infected with, or recovered from COVID-19 were included in the dataset. HLA class I and class II types, where available, came from metadata supplied by the sample provider rather than from assay-based typing. Nearly every sample came with metadata listing a de-identified subject ID, COVID-19 status, age in years and sex. The material from the prospective study consisted of cDNA or gDNA derived from T cells, B-cell-depleted T cells, or PBMCs. Samples were obtained from the ongoing ImmuneRACE study (first 160 participants) and from over 1,000 subjects provided by 6 global collaborators. Points the paper makes about the study in general: How much clinical and demographic metadata was included differed by source and by participant, and the metadata was provided uncurated.

TCRbeta CDR3 regions were amplified from genomic DNA by means of the immunoSEQ Assay, a bias-controlled multiplex PCR. The study's processing was this. The number of nucleated cells in each sample was estimated from the amplification of reference gene primers within the assay. To quantify the absolute abundance of each unique TCRbeta CDR3 rearrangement, sequence reads were collapsed and filtered. For each sample, productive Simpson clonality was calculated as the square root of Simpson's diversity index across productive rearrangements. This immuneACCESS table, as held by TCRdb, lists in-frame sequences with V and J called but not all clones. Of the missing ones, under half trace to an unresolved V gene in checked studies; the others have no known cause. That table is the source of V, J and clone size, and D and trimming were worked out from the DNA. This sample lists 200,000 to 250,000 clones; roughly nine tenths were detected once. The ten largest make up 2% to 2.5% of the sample.

Each collaborating institution followed its own protocols to collect whole blood in K2EDTA tubes. Collaborator samples were shipped for TCRbeta analysis as frozen whole blood, isolated PBMCs, or DNA extracted from either sample type. The germline V gene encodes CDR1 LGHDT and CDR2 YNNKEL (reference sequence). Unmatched junction bases come to 5, with V trimmed by 5 bases and J by 0 bases. From the cysteine through the phenylalanine, the CDR3 covers 15 amino acids. Only CDR3 DNA remains: 45 bases, in frame from the first base. Points on this clone: Its recognized antigen is unknown. Base-call qualities are not available, and no considerably larger clone is one nucleotide away.

Sequencing was performed on peripheral blood. This sequence originates from a woman between 50 and 59 years old with acute or convalescent COVID-19. Here the chain combines TRBV3-1 (or the pseudogene TRBV3-2) and TRBJ2-7; 9 middle bases align to TRBD2. This receptor has the CDR3 CASSSSGISSYEQYF. The nucleotide sequence is given as TGTGCCAGCAGCTCTAGCGGGATTAGCTCCTACGAGCAGTACTTC.